Included here is one T cell receptor beta chain sequence, with context. Its antigen remains unknown. Primed by a sample-barcoded 5' primer and a J-beta primer mix, a second PCR proceeded for roughly 6 to 12 cycles. TCRdb fed the 5' RACE reads into MiXCR, producing one record per CDR3 protein. This sample has about 1,000,000 distinct CDR3 sequences, with 35% to 50% found just once. This entry comes from a study of blood T cells in healthy people across ages. Whole-study results and caveats: Diversity was estimated from one million T cells, and these estimates were considered underestimates. Donors of long life had a larger count of naive CD4+ cells and greater diversity than aged donors.

Roughly 10 milliliters was the volume of peripheral blood drawn from each donor. J gave up 8 bases and V 1 base, and 7 bases lay outside the gene matches. The CDR3 length is 15 residues. Germline V gene sequence: CDR1 LGHDT, CDR2 YNNKEL (reference sequence). Sequencing was done on a sample of blood. The sequence was obtained from a woman aged 55 to 70 in good health. The chain carries TRBV3-1 and TRBJ2-1, with 8 bases fitting TRBD2. CDR3 sequence: CASSQGLAIGDEQFF. In nucleotides, the CDR3 is TGTGCCAGCAGCCAAGGACTAGCGATAGGGGATGAGCAGTTCTTC.